Following are 26 T cell receptor beta chains from one sample sequenced in a study of shared clonotypes between healthy human individuals. Libraries were prepared by immunoSEQ multiplex PCR; TCRdb keeps only in-frame clonotypes and omits some of them. The repertoire includes millions of clones, about 92% of them detected once, and about 0.37% sits in the top ten. Material: naive CD4+ T cells from PBMCs. Noted subset: CD45RA+ positively selected. The receptor source for this set is a man aged 18 to 29 in good health. Some clones in this sample may be carry-over from other donors' samples.

V and J are TRBV28 and TRBJ2-7, with D hard to call. The CDR3 covers 12 residues. Trimming removed 3 bases from V and 6 bases from J, with 9 bases in between. CDR1 and CDR2 from the germline V gene are MDHEN and SYDVKM. CDR3 region: CASSLFPSEQYF. The DNA for the CDR3 is TGTGCCAGCAGTTTGTTCCCTTCCGAGCAGTACTTC.

The gene calls are TRBV18 and TRBJ1-5; maybe TRBD1 (6 bases). Germline assignment: CDR1 KGHSH and CDR2 LQKENI. This CDR3 is built from 17 residues. The V end was cut by 3 bases, the J end by 2 bases, with 17 bases between. CDR3 loop: CASSPQGPDGGNQPQHF. The CDR3 DNA follows: TGTGCCAGCTCACCTCAGGGGCCGGACGGCGGCAATCAGCCCCAGCATTTT.

This clone was observed a single time. The V call is TRBV29-1, the J call TRBJ1-5; D may be TRBD1 (5 bases). CDR3 length equals 15 residues. The germline gives CDR1 SQVTM, CDR2 ANQGSEA. Trimming shortened V by 7 bases and J by 7 bases, and 23 bases separated the two germline ends. CDR3 region: CSGSFWQGRGQPQHF. The DNA of the CDR3 is TGCAGCGGCTCGTTTTGGCAGGGAAGAGGACAGCCCCAGCATTTT.

Of note for this clone: At one of its ends the junction is not consistent with the germline gene, which may arise from a read error. The V gene is TRBV2, the J gene TRBJ2-1, with 13 bases lining up with TRBD2. CDR1 and CDR2 from the germline V gene are SNHLY and FYNNEI. The CDR3 has 14 amino acids. The CDR3 bases are TGTGCCAGCAGTGAGGGGACTAGCGGGATGATGTGGATCTTC. Its protein product is CASSEGTSGMMWIF.

In its sample, this clone was seen once. In DNA, the CDR3 is TGTGCCAGCAGCCAAGTAAGGCAGGGGGCCTACGAGCAGTACTTC. Translated, it gives CASSQVRQGAYEQYF. The gene calls are TRBV14 and TRBJ2-7; 7 nucleotides match TRBD1. This CDR3 contains 15 residues. The germline V gene encodes CDR1 SGHDN and CDR2 FVKESK. J gave up 2 bases and V 1 base, and 5 bases lay outside the gene matches.

V usage is TRBV9 and J usage is TRBJ1-2; D not resolved. The CDR3 has 17 residues. Between the trimmed V and J ends, which lost 4 bases and 1 base, there was a span of 20 bases. Germline V gene lookup returns CDR1 SGDLS and CDR2 YYNGEE. CDR3: CASSREPEYRDNYGYTF. The CDR3 DNA is TGTGCCAGCAGCCGCGAACCAGAATACAGAGATAACTATGGCTACACCTTC.

The J gene is TRBJ1-2, the V gene TRBV28; D is perhaps TRBD1 (6 bases). This CDR3 is 13 amino acids long. In germline, CDR1 is MDHEN, CDR2 SYDVKM. V lost 6 bases and J 8 bases, leaving 16 bases between the germline ends. The DNA of the CDR3 is TGTGCCAGCAGCTACAGGGACCCGCGGGGCTACACCTTC. Residues: CASSYRDPRGYTF.

DNA of the CDR3: TGTGCCAGCTCCCCGACGGGAGGGACAGGGATTTGGTACGAGCAGTACTTC. The encoded protein is CASSPTGGTGIWYEQYF. V and J are TRBV19 and TRBJ2-7; D perhaps matches TRBD1 (9 bases). Trimming removed 9 bases at V and 4 bases at J, with 28 bases between. There are 17 residues in the CDR3. Germline CDR1 LNHDA, CDR2 SQIVND (reference sequence).

The chain is built from TRBV5-1 and TRBJ2-1; 10 positions match TRBD2. J lost 2 bases, V lost 4 bases, and 6 bases had no gene match. Germline CDR1 is SGHRS and CDR2 is YFSETQ. The CDR3 is 16 amino acids. DNA for the CDR3: TGCGCCAGCAGCCCTCGGACTAGCGGACCCTACAATGAGCAGTTCTTC. This gives the protein CASSPRTSGPYNEQFF.

This clone has a single count. This chain connects TRBV9 to TRBJ2-3, with TRBD2 identical over 11 bases. CDR3 length equals 18 residues. Losses at the gene ends were 3 bases for V and 3 bases for J; bases not matched to a gene: 12. Germline loops: CDR1 SGDLS, CDR2 YYNGEE. CDR3: CASSARLAGSVLTDTQYF. Written as DNA, the CDR3 is TGTGCCAGCAGCGCAAGACTAGCGGGATCTGTGCTAACAGATACGCAGTATTTT.

V and J are TRBV4-2 and TRBJ2-7; maybe TRBD2 (6 bases). The germline gives CDR1 LGHNA, CDR2 YNFKEQ. V was pared by 3 bases and J by 0 bases, with 15 bases between. There are 16 residues in the CDR3. The DNA of the CDR3 is TGTGCCAGCAGCCACAACGGGGCGACTAGCTCCTACGAGCAGTACTTC. Translation: CASSHNGATSSYEQYF.

This clone was seen once. The chain combines TRBV5-1 with TRBJ2-1; 7 bases line up with TRBD2. J gave up 13 bases and V 4 bases, and 14 bases lay outside the gene matches. The CDR3 runs 14 residues. Germline V gene data show CDR1 as SGHRS and CDR2 as YFSETQ. CDR3 protein: CASSPSPSGETQFF. CDR3 DNA sequence: TGCGCCAGCAGCCCGAGTCCTAGCGGTGAAACACAGTTCTTC. The whole variable domain, remainder taken from reference TRBV5-1 and TRBJ2-1, is KAGVTQTPRYLIKTRGQQVTLSCSPISGHRSVSWYQQTPGQGLQFLFEYFSETQRNKGNFPGRFSGRQFSNSRSEMNVSTLELGDSALYLCASSPSPSGETQFFGPGTRLTVL.

The chain joins TRBV4-1 to TRBJ2-7; a possible D gene is TRBD1 (6 bases). V shed 4 bases and J shed 2 bases, with 24 bases lying between them. Germline CDR1 is MGHRA and CDR2 is YSYEKL. The CDR3 is 18 residues long. Here the CDR3 reads CASSPIQPRQDTPYEQYF. The CDR3 region has the DNA TGCGCCAGCAGCCCAATACAACCTCGACAGGACACGCCCTACGAGCAGTACTTC.

V usage is TRBV7-9 and J usage is TRBJ1-1, with 8 positions matching TRBD1. The CDR3 extends over 14 amino acids. Germline V CDR1 and CDR2: SEHNR, FQNEAQ (reference sequence). The J segment lost 11 bases and the V segment lost 5 bases, leaving 13 bases of the junction unmatched. This chain's CDR3 is CASSDSTGAQRAFF. The CDR3 DNA reads as TGTGCCAGCAGCGATTCGACAGGGGCTCAGAGGGCTTTCTTT.

The gene calls are TRBV2 and TRBJ2-3; TRBD2 agrees at 8 bases. V was clipped by 6 bases and J by 9 bases; unmatched bases: 8. This CDR3 has 13 residues. The germline CDR1 and CDR2 sequences are SNHLY and FYNNEI. The CDR3 DNA reads as TGTGCCAGCAGCCTCACTAGCGGCGCCACGCAGTATTTT. The encoded protein is CASSLTSGATQYF.

This rearrangement joins TRBV18 to TRBJ1-1, with TRBD1 identical over 8 bases. This CDR3 has 14 amino acids. V dropped 3 bases and J dropped 7; count of bases not matched to a gene: 7. Germline assignment: CDR1 KGHSH and CDR2 LQKENI. The DNA of the CDR3 is TGTGCCAGCTCACCCCCAGGACAGGGCAATGAAGCTTTCTTT. Residues: CASSPPGQGNEAFF.

The gene calls are TRBV28 and TRBJ1-1, with D tentatively TRBD1 (5 bases). CDR3 length: 15 amino acids. Germline V gene sequence: CDR1 MDHEN, CDR2 SYDVKM. V was trimmed by 1 base and J by 5 bases, leaving 14 bases between them. In DNA form, the CDR3 reads TGTGCCAGCAGTTTATCGGTGGTGGGGGGGACTGAAGCTTTCTTT. Translation gives CASSLSVVGGTEAFF. Using reference TRBV28 and TRBJ1-1 for the parts outside the CDR3, the full variable domain is DVKVTQSSRYLVKRTGEKVFLECVQDMDHENMFWYRQDPGLGLRLIYFSYDVKMKEKGDIPEGYSVSREKKERFSLILESASTNQTSMYLCASSLSVVGGTEAFFGQGTRLTVV.

The rearrangement links TRBV9 to TRBJ2-1, with D perhaps matching TRBD2 (5 bases). Between the trimmed V and J ends, which lost 1 base and 7 bases, there was a span of 12 bases. CDR1 and CDR2 from the germline V gene are SGDLS and YYNGEE. This CDR3 has 14 residues. The CDR3 nucleotides read TGTGCCAGCAGCGTAAGAACCCGCGGGAATGAGCAGTTCTTC. It is translated as CASSVRTRGNEQFF.

The chain carries TRBV29-1 and TRBJ2-5; D may be TRBD1 (6 bases). V lost 4 bases, J lost 4 bases, and 16 bases lay in between. The CDR3 covers 14 residues. Germline CDR1 reads SQVTM; CDR2 reads ANQGSEA. The CDR3 sequence is CSVGGWGQRETQYF. The CDR3 nucleotides are TGCAGCGTTGGGGGCTGGGGGCAGCGAGAGACCCAGTACTTC.

The J gene is TRBJ1-5, the V gene TRBV6-5; the match to TRBD1 covers 9 bases. Looked up from germline, CDR1 is MNHEY and CDR2 is SVGAGI. Unmatched junction bases numbered 6, after V lost 6 bases and J lost 6 bases. The CDR3 loop spans 14 amino acids. CDR3 sequence (DNA): TGTGCCAGCAGACCCGGGACAGGGCCTCAGCCCCAGCATTTT. Translating gives CASRPGTGPQPQHF.

With regard to this clone: Other DNA sequences in this sample translate to the same CDR3. This chain uses TRBV6-5 with TRBJ1-5; 10 bases map to TRBD1. This CDR3 contains 15 residues. The V gene's germline CDR1 is MNHEY and CDR2 SVGAGI. The V and J ends lost 6 bases and 1 base, in that order; junction bases with no gene match: 3. CDR3 amino acids: CASRRQGASNQPQHF. In DNA, the CDR3 is TGTGCCAGCAGGAGACAGGGGGCCAGCAATCAGCCCCAGCATTTT.

The gene calls are TRBV5-1 and TRBJ2-7; D possibly matches TRBD1 or TRBD2 (5 bases each). The CDR3 covers 14 residues. Trimming removed 0 bases at V and 7 bases at J, with 14 bases between. Germline V gene sequence: CDR1 SGHRS, CDR2 YFSETQ. The CDR3 sequence is CASSLVGGAGEQYF. The CDR3, as DNA: TGCGCCAGCAGCTTGGTTGGGGGAGCTGGGGAGCAGTACTTC. Combining the CDR3 with reference TRBV5-1 and TRBJ2-7 gives the whole variable domain KAGVTQTPRYLIKTRGQQVTLSCSPISGHRSVSWYQQTPGQGLQFLFEYFSETQRNKGNFPGRFSGRQFSNSRSEMNVSTLELGDSALYLCASSLVGGAGEQYFGPGTRLTVT.

The chain recombines TRBV5-1 with TRBJ1-1, with TRBD1 matching over 9 bases. The J segment lost 8 bases and the V segment lost 3 bases, leaving 5 bases of the junction unmatched. Germline lookup yields CDR1 SGHRS and CDR2 YFSETQ. CDR3 length: 13 residues. The CDR3 DNA follows: TGCGCCAGCAGCTCGGTGGACAGGGGCGAAGCTTTCTTT. It codes for CASSSVDRGEAFF.

The V gene is TRBV2, the J gene TRBJ1-1; TRBD1 matches 7 bases. Losses at the gene ends were 8 bases for V and 0 bases for J; bases not matched to a gene: 9. Germline values: CDR1 SNHLY, CDR2 FYNNEI. This CDR3 spans 15 amino acids. CDR3 DNA: TGTGCCAGCCGAGACAGGGAAGGAGTGAACACTGAAGCTTTCTTT. Translated, it gives CASRDREGVNTEAFF.

Only one count was recorded for this clone. This clone may be a read error of a much larger clone one base away. This specimen includes other DNA sequences encoding the same CDR3. V is TRBV6-5 and J is TRBJ1-5; TRBD1 aligns across 9 bases. Germline values: CDR1 MNHEY, CDR2 SVGAGI. J lost 2 bases, V lost 6 bases, and 2 bases had no gene match. CDR3 size: 14 residues. CDR3 DNA sequence: TGTGCCAGCAGCCGGACAGGGGGCAATCAGCCCCAGCATTTT. Its translation: CASSRTGGNQPQHF.

This clone was observed a handful of times. V usage is TRBV7-9 and J usage is TRBJ1-5; no clear D gene. The V end was cut by 5 bases, the J end by 5 bases, with 13 bases between. This CDR3 has 14 residues. Germline values: CDR1 SEHNR, CDR2 FQNEAQ (reference sequence). The CDR3 DNA sequence: TGTGCCAGCAGCCCTCCTGGGATGGATCAGCCCCAGCATTTT. It encodes CASSPPGMDQPQHF.